This is a list of T cell receptor beta chains from one sample in a study of PD-1 blockade in classical Hodgkin lymphoma. Libraries were prepared by immunoSEQ multiplex PCR; TCRdb keeps only in-frame clonotypes and omits some of them. The sample shows tens of thousands of clones, 90% of them seen only once. The starting material was peripheral blood mononuclear cells (PBMCs), obtained before the fourth cycle of nivolumab. These receptor sequences come from a human donor with classical Hodgkin lymphoma. CDR3s include the opening cysteine and the closing phenylalanine or tryptophan. Fields, in order: V gene, J gene, D gene, clone size, CDR3 length, CDR3 protein, CDR3 DNA. A D gene is named only where the DNA matches it firmly. A clone size is listed for some rows: how often the clone was seen (once, few, many), or a class if it is expanded.

v_call: TRBV7-9; j_call: TRBJ1-4; d_call: -; clone_size: -; cdr3_length: 17; cdr3_aa: CASSNLSPAGLDEKLFF; cdr3_nt: TGTGCCAGCAGCAACCTTAGTCCGGCAGGGCTAGATGAAAAACTGTTTTTT
v_call: TRBV10-3; j_call: TRBJ2-7; d_call: TRBD2; clone_size: -; cdr3_length: 17; cdr3_aa: CAISESGLAGVTYEQYF; cdr3_nt: TGTGCCATCAGTGAGTCGGGACTAGCGGGGGTTACCTACGAGCAGTACTTC
v_call: TRBV19; j_call: TRBJ2-1; d_call: -; clone_size: -; cdr3_length: 13; cdr3_aa: CASSIWTDNEQFF; cdr3_nt: TGTGCCAGTAGTATTTGGACAGACAATGAGCAGTTCTTC
v_call: TRBV5-1; j_call: TRBJ1-1; d_call: -; clone_size: -; cdr3_length: 14; cdr3_aa: CASSLGQMNTEAFF; cdr3_nt: TGCGCCAGCAGCTTGGGACAGATGAACACTGAAGCTTTCTTT
v_call: TRBV11-2; j_call: TRBJ2-3; d_call: TRBD2; clone_size: -; cdr3_length: 17; cdr3_aa: CASSLLLAGGPTDTQYF; cdr3_nt: TGTGCCAGCAGCTTGCTCCTCGCGGGGGGGCCCACAGATACGCAGTATTTT
v_call: TRBV19; j_call: TRBJ2-4; d_call: TRBD1; clone_size: -; cdr3_length: 14; cdr3_aa: CASSITEGDRGPYF; cdr3_nt: TGTGCCAGTAGTATAACAGAGGGCGACAGGGGGCCGTACTTC
v_call: TRBV19; j_call: TRBJ1-2; d_call: -; clone_size: -; cdr3_length: 14; cdr3_aa: CASSTQKFHYGYTF; cdr3_nt: TGTGCCAGTAGTACACAGAAGTTTCACTATGGCTACACCTTC
v_call: TRBV9; j_call: TRBJ1-3; d_call: -; clone_size: -; cdr3_length: 16; cdr3_aa: CASSAPGVGSGNTIYF; cdr3_nt: TGTGCCAGCAGCGCCCCAGGCGTCGGATCTGGAAACACCATATATTTT
v_call: TRBV6-1; j_call: TRBJ2-7; d_call: -; clone_size: few; cdr3_length: 14; cdr3_aa: CASSERGSSYEQYF; cdr3_nt: TGTGCCAGCAGTGAACGGGGATCCTCCTACGAGCAGTACTTC
v_call: TRBV5-5; j_call: TRBJ1-2; d_call: TRBD1; clone_size: -; cdr3_length: 15; cdr3_aa: CASSQGQGASYGYTF; cdr3_nt: TGCGCCAGCAGCCAGGGACAGGGGGCGAGCTATGGCTACACCTTC
v_call: TRBV5-6; j_call: TRBJ2-7; d_call: TRBD1; clone_size: -; cdr3_length: 15; cdr3_aa: CASSLRSTGGNEQYF; cdr3_nt: TGTGCCAGCAGCCTAAGATCGACAGGGGGCAACGAGCAGTACTTC
v_call: TRBV6-1; j_call: TRBJ2-1; d_call: -; clone_size: -; cdr3_length: 13; cdr3_aa: CASRRIGYNEQFF; cdr3_nt: TGTGCCAGCAGGAGAATCGGTTACAATGAGCAGTTCTTC
v_call: TRBV15; j_call: TRBJ1-3; d_call: TRBD1; clone_size: -; cdr3_length: 15; cdr3_aa: CATSRDRGSGNTIYF; cdr3_nt: TGTGCCACCAGCAGGGACAGGGGGTCTGGAAACACCATATATTTT
v_call: TRBV30; j_call: TRBJ1-6; d_call: -; clone_size: few; cdr3_length: 13; cdr3_aa: CASEVAVNSPLHF; cdr3_nt: TGTGCCTCAGAGGTAGCGGTTAATTCACCCCTCCACTTT
v_call: TRBV10-3; j_call: TRBJ2-5; d_call: TRBD1; clone_size: -; cdr3_length: 14; cdr3_aa: CAISPGQHEETQYF; cdr3_nt: TGTGCCATCAGTCCGGGACAGCACGAAGAGACCCAGTACTTC
v_call: TRBV6-1; j_call: TRBJ2-3; d_call: -; clone_size: -; cdr3_length: 15; cdr3_aa: CASSSTGSYTDTQYF; cdr3_nt: TGTGCCAGCAGTTCCACAGGGAGCTACACAGATACGCAGTATTTT
v_call: TRBV7-2; j_call: TRBJ2-6; d_call: -; clone_size: -; cdr3_length: 16; cdr3_aa: CASRLNNRAGANVLTF; cdr3_nt: TGTGCCAGCAGGCTGAATAACAGGGCTGGGGCCAACGTCCTGACTTTC
v_call: TRBV11-2; j_call: TRBJ1-2; d_call: TRBD1; clone_size: -; cdr3_length: 17; cdr3_aa: CASSSKSGGGGHYGYTF; cdr3_nt: TGTGCCAGCAGCTCAAAATCAGGGGGTGGGGGTCACTATGGCTACACCTTC
v_call: TRBV4-3; j_call: TRBJ2-7; d_call: -; clone_size: few; cdr3_length: 15; cdr3_aa: CASSQDRTGPYEQYF; cdr3_nt: TGCGCCAGCAGCCAAGATCGCACGGGGCCCTACGAGCAGTACTTC
v_call: TRBV11-2; j_call: TRBJ1-3; d_call: -; clone_size: -; cdr3_length: 16; cdr3_aa: CASSLVGRYSGNTIYF; cdr3_nt: TGTGCCAGCAGCTTAGTGGGCCGATACTCTGGAAACACCATATATTTT
v_call: TRBV30; j_call: TRBJ1-6; d_call: TRBD1; clone_size: -; cdr3_length: 17; cdr3_aa: CAWSVLGDRAIWSPLHF; cdr3_nt: TGTGCCTGGAGTGTATTGGGTGACAGGGCGATTTGGTCACCCCTCCACTTT
v_call: TRBV30; j_call: TRBJ2-6; d_call: -; clone_size: -; cdr3_length: 16; cdr3_aa: CAWGDGAISGANVLTF; cdr3_nt: TGTGCCTGGGGGGACGGGGCGATCTCTGGGGCCAACGTCCTGACTTTC
v_call: TRBV9; j_call: TRBJ1-2; d_call: TRBD1; clone_size: -; cdr3_length: 17; cdr3_aa: CASSVATSGGADYGYTF; cdr3_nt: TGTGCCAGCAGCGTAGCTACTTCAGGGGGCGCGGACTATGGCTACACCTTC
v_call: TRBV19; j_call: TRBJ2-3; d_call: -; clone_size: -; cdr3_length: 16; cdr3_aa: CASSLPTPSSTDTQYF; cdr3_nt: TGTGCCAGTAGTCTTCCCACCCCCTCTAGCACAGATACGCAGTATTTT
v_call: TRBV5-1; j_call: TRBJ1-5; d_call: TRBD1; clone_size: -; cdr3_length: 14; cdr3_aa: CASSPRQGQQPQHF; cdr3_nt: TGCGCCAGCAGCCCTCGACAGGGGCAGCAGCCCCAGCATTTT
v_call: TRBV11-2; j_call: TRBJ2-2; d_call: TRBD2; clone_size: -; cdr3_length: 15; cdr3_aa: CASSLVGTSPGELFF; cdr3_nt: TGTGCCAGCAGCTTAGTTGGGACTAGCCCCGGGGAGCTGTTTTTT
v_call: TRBV5-1; j_call: TRBJ2-7; d_call: -; clone_size: -; cdr3_length: 13; cdr3_aa: CASSFAAVDEQYF; cdr3_nt: TGCGCCAGCAGCTTTGCCGCGGTGGACGAGCAGTACTTC
v_call: TRBV6-5; j_call: TRBJ2-7; d_call: -; clone_size: -; cdr3_length: 15; cdr3_aa: CASKVAGGAQYEQYF; cdr3_nt: TGTGCCAGCAAGGTTGCGGGCGGAGCTCAGTACGAGCAGTACTTC
v_call: TRBV11-2; j_call: TRBJ2-7; d_call: -; clone_size: -; cdr3_length: 14; cdr3_aa: CASSFSRPNNEQYF; cdr3_nt: TGTGCCAGCAGCTTCTCCCGTCCGAACAACGAGCAGTACTTC
v_call: TRBV12-2; j_call: TRBJ1-4; d_call: -; clone_size: -; cdr3_length: 21; cdr3_aa: CASRFLILRTAQVATNEKLFF; cdr3_nt: TGTGCAAGTCGCTTCCTAATACTAAGGACAGCTCAAGTTGCCACTAATGAAAAACTGTTTTTT
v_call: TRBV27; j_call: TRBJ1-6; d_call: -; clone_size: -; cdr3_length: 15; cdr3_aa: CASSRVGTMDSPLHF; cdr3_nt: TGTGCCAGCAGCCGGGTTGGGACAATGGATTCACCCCTCCACTTT
v_call: TRBV20-1; j_call: TRBJ2-5; d_call: TRBD2; clone_size: -; cdr3_length: 11; cdr3_aa: CRAGVQETQYF; cdr3_nt: TGCAGAGCGGGAGTTCAAGAGACCCAGTACTTC
v_call: TRBV27; j_call: TRBJ2-1; d_call: TRBD1; clone_size: -; cdr3_length: 12; cdr3_aa: CASSFQAGGWIF; cdr3_nt: TGTGCCAGCAGTTTCCAGGCAGGGGGTTGGATCTTC
v_call: TRBV29-1; j_call: TRBJ1-2; d_call: -; clone_size: -; cdr3_length: 14; cdr3_aa: CSVEWEAVWSGYTF; cdr3_nt: TGCAGCGTTGAATGGGAGGCGGTATGGAGTGGCTACACCTTC
v_call: TRBV7-9; j_call: TRBJ2-1; d_call: TRBD2; clone_size: -; cdr3_length: 15; cdr3_aa: CASSISGGARNEQFF; cdr3_nt: TGTGCCAGCAGCATTAGCGGGGGGGCGAGAAATGAGCAGTTCTTC
v_call: TRBV7-9; j_call: TRBJ1-1; d_call: TRBD1; clone_size: -; cdr3_length: 16; cdr3_aa: CASSGGVSQGATEAFF; cdr3_nt: TGTGCCAGCAGCGGAGGGGTTTCACAGGGGGCAACTGAAGCTTTCTTT
v_call: TRBV28; j_call: TRBJ2-5; d_call: -; clone_size: -; cdr3_length: 11; cdr3_aa: CASSRWETQYF; cdr3_nt: TGTGCCAGCAGTCGATGGGAGACCCAGTACTTC
v_call: TRBV19; j_call: TRBJ1-2; d_call: -; clone_size: -; cdr3_length: 11; cdr3_aa: CASSIGSGYTF; cdr3_nt: TGTGCCAGTAGTATAGGGTCTGGCTACACCTTC
v_call: TRBV5-1; j_call: TRBJ1-1; d_call: -; clone_size: -; cdr3_length: 15; cdr3_aa: CASSLDRGGRTEAFF; cdr3_nt: TGCGCCAGCAGCCTGGACCGTGGGGGTCGCACTGAAGCTTTCTTT
v_call: TRBV10-3; j_call: TRBJ2-3; d_call: TRBD2; clone_size: -; cdr3_length: 16; cdr3_aa: CAISDLRGGDTDTQYF; cdr3_nt: TGTGCCATCAGTGACCTCCGCGGGGGAGACACAGATACGCAGTATTTT
v_call: TRBV7-6; j_call: TRBJ2-7; d_call: TRBD1; clone_size: -; cdr3_length: 14; cdr3_aa: CASSLADRGYEQYF; cdr3_nt: TGTGCCAGCAGCTTAGCGGACAGGGGGTACGAGCAGTACTTC
v_call: TRBV4-1; j_call: TRBJ2-1; d_call: -; clone_size: -; cdr3_length: 18; cdr3_aa: CASSQDRRGASSYNEQFF; cdr3_nt: TGCGCCAGCAGCCAAGATCGGAGAGGGGCGAGCTCCTACAATGAGCAGTTCTTC
v_call: TRBV7-3; j_call: TRBJ2-7; d_call: TRBD2; clone_size: -; cdr3_length: 14; cdr3_aa: CASSLLAGAYEQYF; cdr3_nt: TGTGCCAGCAGCCTCCTAGCGGGGGCGTACGAGCAGTACTTC
v_call: TRBV7-2; j_call: TRBJ2-3; d_call: -; clone_size: -; cdr3_length: 12; cdr3_aa: CASSPLSDTQYF; cdr3_nt: TGTGCCAGCAGCCCACTTTCCGATACGCAGTATTTT
v_call: TRBV9; j_call: TRBJ2-7; d_call: -; clone_size: -; cdr3_length: 14; cdr3_aa: CASSVVGNTYEQYF; cdr3_nt: TGTGCCAGCAGCGTAGTCGGGAACACCTACGAGCAGTACTTC
v_call: TRBV7-9; j_call: TRBJ2-2; d_call: -; clone_size: -; cdr3_length: 13; cdr3_aa: CASSLEAGGELFF; cdr3_nt: TGTGCCAGCAGCTTAGAGGCTGGCGGGGAGCTGTTTTTT
v_call: TRBV18; j_call: TRBJ2-7; d_call: TRBD1; clone_size: -; cdr3_length: 13; cdr3_aa: CASSGQGVGEQYF; cdr3_nt: TGTGCCAGCTCGGGACAGGGTGTCGGCGAGCAGTACTTC
v_call: TRBV27; j_call: TRBJ2-6; d_call: -; clone_size: once; cdr3_length: 13; cdr3_aa: CAASSAGANVLTF; cdr3_nt: TGTGCCGCCTCTAGCGCTGGGGCCAACGTCCTGACTTTC
v_call: TRBV29-1; j_call: TRBJ1-5; d_call: -; clone_size: -; cdr3_length: 11; cdr3_aa: CSVGWDQPQHF; cdr3_nt: TGCAGCGTTGGTTGGGATCAGCCCCAGCATTTT
v_call: TRBV9; j_call: TRBJ2-5; d_call: -; clone_size: once; cdr3_length: 16; cdr3_aa: CASSVGAGFGQETQYF; cdr3_nt: TGTGCCAGCAGCGTAGGGGCAGGGTTCGGGCAAGAGACCCAGTACTTC
v_call: TRBV18; j_call: TRBJ2-1; d_call: TRBD1; clone_size: once; cdr3_length: 14; cdr3_aa: CASSLSGGYNEQFF; cdr3_nt: TGTGCCAGCTCACTGTCAGGGGGCTACAATGAGCAGTTCTTC
v_call: TRBV5-1; j_call: TRBJ1-5; d_call: -; clone_size: -; cdr3_length: 16; cdr3_aa: CASSPGEGGENQPQHF; cdr3_nt: TGCGCCAGCAGCCCCGGGGAGGGGGGCGAGAATCAGCCCCAGCATTTT
v_call: TRBV5-4; j_call: TRBJ1-3; d_call: -; clone_size: once; cdr3_length: 18; cdr3_aa: CASSLVMGPITPGNTIYF; cdr3_nt: TGTGCCAGCAGCTTGGTTATGGGACCCATAACACCTGGAAACACCATATATTTT
v_call: TRBV2; j_call: TRBJ1-4; d_call: TRBD1; clone_size: -; cdr3_length: 15; cdr3_aa: CASTDLRDSGEKLFF; cdr3_nt: TGTGCCAGCACCGACCTGCGGGACAGTGGGGAAAAACTGTTTTTT